This T cell receptor (beta chain) originates from a study of radiotherapy plus CTLA-4 blockade in lung cancer. General study findings and limits: Strongest reported response predictors: early blood clone changes and post-radiation interferon-beta. TCR clones originating in tumors grew in number in blood after radiotherapy plus ipilimumab.

CDR1 is SGHDN and CDR2 is FVKESK in the germline V gene. The CDR3 has 15 amino acids. V dropped 1 base and J dropped 1 base, with 10 bases sitting between them. This clone was recorded once. Its antigen is undetermined. The method was immunoSEQ multiplex PCR; TCRdb's version includes in-frame clones alone and lacks a portion of them. The sample has roughly 32,000 clones; 65% to 75% are singletons. This clonotype was obtained from a human donor with non-small cell lung cancer who had stable disease on radiotherapy plus ipilimumab. This chain joins TRBV14 and TRBJ2-5; tentatively, D is TRBD2 (5 bases). The sequencing here drew on peripheral blood, taken from a patient treated with radiotherapy plus ipilimumab. The CDR3 reads CASSQVPEAQETQYF. The CDR3 bases are TGTGCCAGCAGCCAAGTACCGGAGGCCCAAGAGACCCAGTACTTC.